This T cell receptor beta chain came from a study of blood T cell repertoires in COVID-19. The assay was immunoSEQ multiplex PCR, and TCRdb's table has in-frame clones only and misses some. The data contain 390,000 or so clones, almost 90% of them singletons. Sequencing used peripheral blood. The source of this sequence is a man younger than 30 with active or convalescent COVID-19.

CDR3 in DNA: TGTGCCAGCAGTTACTCGTTGGGTAGCACTGGGGCCAACGTCCTGACTTTC. This translates into CASSYSLGSTGANVLTF. This chain links TRBV6-2 or TRBV6-3 with TRBJ2-6; D is ambiguous. Germline assignment: CDR1 MNHEY and CDR2 SVGEGT. The CDR3 consists of 17 residues. Trimming took 0 bases from V and 2 from J, leaving 11 bases between them.